These 11 T cell receptor beta chains were sequenced from one sample in a study of T-cell memory formation after mild COVID-19. TCRdb analysed the 5' RACE reads with MiXCR anew, one entry per CDR3 protein. The sample records 500,000 to 600,000 distinct CDR3 sequences, roughly 18% being singletons. Specimen: PBMCs or a T cell subset sorted from them (not recorded which). Every receptor here comes from an adult woman who had mild COVID-19 (a few samples of this study predate the infection). Cell type and time point are not known.

This clonotype was found many times. The rearrangement links TRBV5-1 to TRBJ2-5; the match to TRBD1 covers 7 bases. The V segment lost 0 bases and the J segment 4 bases; nucleotides outside the gene matches: 3. The CDR3 length is 14 residues. Germline CDR1 reads SGHRS; CDR2 reads YFSETQ. CDR3 amino acids: CASSLGQGAETQYF. The CDR3 nucleotides are TGCGCCAGCAGCTTGGGACAGGGAGCAGAGACCCAGTACTTC.

This chain joins TRBV12-3 or TRBV12-4 and TRBJ1-2; TRBD1 might be the D (5 bases). This CDR3 comprises 17 residues. Trimming left V 6 bases short and J 4 bases short, with 24 bases between. CDR3 loop: CASSPGLEGRGGYGYTF. In DNA form, the CDR3 reads TGTGCCAGCAGCCCCGGGTTGGAGGGGCGGGGAGGCTATGGCTACACCTTC.

The CDR3 DNA reads as TGCGCCAGCAGCCCTGCGTGGACAGCCCCCGGGGAGCTGTTTTTT. Translation gives CASSPAWTAPGELFF. The rearrangement joins TRBV4-3 to TRBJ2-2, with TRBD1 as a possible D gene (6 bases). The ends were cut back, 4 bases at V and 6 bases at J, with 15 bases in the middle. This CDR3 spans 15 amino acids. Germline CDR1 and CDR2: LGHNA and YSLEER.

The sample holds a few counts of this clonotype. This rearrangement joins TRBV15 to TRBJ2-2; a possible D gene is TRBD2 (7 bases). Trimming left V 1 base short and J 6 bases short, with 15 bases between. CDR1 is LNHNV and CDR2 is YYDKDF in the germline V gene (reference sequence). The CDR3 contains 16 residues. In nucleotides, the CDR3 is TGTGCCACCAGCAGAGCCCCCCAGGGGAGGGCCGGGGAGCTGTTTTTT. It encodes CATSRAPQGRAGELFF.

This clonotype is a singleton in its sample. The chain joins TRBV2 to TRBJ2-7, with a tentative D call TRBD1 (7 bases). The CDR3 loop spans 15 amino acids. Germline CDR1 and CDR2: SNHLY and FYNNEI. The V end lost 2 bases, the J end lost 4 bases, and 15 bases lay between the germline ends. CDR3 in DNA: TGTGCCAGCAGTGAATGGGCAGGGGGGTCGTACGAGCAGTACTTC. This gives the protein CASSEWAGGSYEQYF.

The chain couples TRBV7-9 to TRBJ1-2; D uncertain. Germline V gene sequence: CDR1 SEHNR, CDR2 FQNEAQ (reference sequence). The CDR3 length is 15 residues. Trimming stripped 3 bases from V and 4 bases from J, with 15 bases between. The CDR3 spells CASSFSSSAIYGYTF. The CDR3 DNA reads TGTGCCAGCAGCTTTTCTTCATCCGCAATCTATGGCTACACCTTC.

This clonotype was observed a few times. J is TRBJ1-2 and V is TRBV6-1; tentatively, D is TRBD1 (6 bases). The CDR3 length is 14 residues. The V end was cut by 4 bases, the J end by 2 bases, with 11 bases between. Germline CDR1 is MNHNS and CDR2 is SASEGT. The CDR3: CASSGYDRNYGYTF. DNA of the CDR3: TGTGCCAGCAGTGGCTACGACAGGAACTATGGCTACACCTTC.

The rearrangement uses TRBV12-3 or TRBV12-4 and TRBJ2-3; D is ambiguous. The length of the CDR3 is 14 residues. Between the trimmed V and J ends, which lost 5 bases and 1 base, there was a span of 10 bases. In DNA, the CDR3 is TGTGCCAGCAGTCGTTCCGGTCGCACAGATACGCAGTATTTT. Translating gives CASSRSGRTDTQYF.

V is TRBV6-4 and J is TRBJ2-5; either TRBD1 or TRBD2 may supply D (6 bases each). This CDR3 spans 18 amino acids. Germline assignment: CDR1 MRHNA and CDR2 SNTAGT. Trimming removed 0 bases from V and 2 bases from J, with 19 bases in between. The CDR3 DNA is TGTGCCAGCAGTGACTCCGGGGGCCTGGGATCAGGGCAAGAGACCCAGTACTTC. It codes for CASSDSGGLGSGQETQYF.

The J gene is TRBJ2-1, the V gene TRBV7-2, with 12 positions matching TRBD2. With V trimmed by 4 bases and J by 10 bases, 5 bases remained unmatched. This CDR3 is built from 14 residues. Per the germline V gene, CDR1 is SGHTA and CDR2 is FQGNSA. The CDR3 nucleotides are TGTGCCAGCAGCTCGCCTAGCGGGGGGGCGGAGCAGTTCTTC. Translating gives CASSSPSGGAEQFF.

This clonotype was seen more than once but under ten times. The chain links TRBV5-6 to TRBJ2-1, with TRBD1 identical over 9 bases. Germline assignment: CDR1 SGHDT and CDR2 YYEEEE. This CDR3 is 13 amino acids long. Losses at the gene ends were 4 bases for V and 10 bases for J; bases not matched to a gene: 6. CDR3 residues: CASSTGQGLEQFF. CDR3 sequence (DNA): TGTGCCAGCAGCACGGGACAGGGCCTCGAGCAGTTCTTC.